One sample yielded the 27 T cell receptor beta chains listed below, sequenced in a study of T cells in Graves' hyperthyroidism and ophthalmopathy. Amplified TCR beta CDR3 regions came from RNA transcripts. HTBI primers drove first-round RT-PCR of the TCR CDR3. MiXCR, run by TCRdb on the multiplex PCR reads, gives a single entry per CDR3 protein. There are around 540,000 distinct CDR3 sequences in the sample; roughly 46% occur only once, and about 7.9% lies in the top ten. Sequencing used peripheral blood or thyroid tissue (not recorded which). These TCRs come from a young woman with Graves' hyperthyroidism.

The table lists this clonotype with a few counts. The DNA for the CDR3 is TGTGCCAGTAGTATTACGGTCGACACTGAAGCTTTCTTT. Its protein is CASSITVDTEAFF. The rearrangement links TRBV19 to TRBJ1-1, with D hard to call. The germline gives CDR1 LNHDA, CDR2 SQIVND (reference sequence). The germline V and J ends were trimmed by 3 bases and 3 bases, with 8 bases remaining between them. CDR3 length: 13 residues. Looking up the rest from reference TRBV19 and TRBJ1-1 gives the full variable domain: DGGITQSPKYLFRKEGQNVTLSCEQNLNHDAMYWYRQDPGQGLRLIYYSQIVNDFQKGDIAEGYSVSREKKESFPLTVTSAQKNPTAFYLCASSITVDTEAFFGQGTRLTVV.

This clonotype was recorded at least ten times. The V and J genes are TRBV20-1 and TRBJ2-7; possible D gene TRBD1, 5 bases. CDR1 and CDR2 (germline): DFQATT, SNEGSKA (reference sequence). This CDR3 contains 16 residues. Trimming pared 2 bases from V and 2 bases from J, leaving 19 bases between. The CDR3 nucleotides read TGCAGTGCTAGACCTCCGTCAGGGCGGTCAGCCTACGAGCAGTACTTC. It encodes CSARPPSGRSAYEQYF.

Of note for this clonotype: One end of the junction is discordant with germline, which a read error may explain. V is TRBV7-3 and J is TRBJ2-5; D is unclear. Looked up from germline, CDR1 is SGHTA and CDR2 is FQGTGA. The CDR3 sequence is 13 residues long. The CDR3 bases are TGCGCCAGCAGCCAAAACAGCCAAGAGACCCAGTACTTC. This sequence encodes CASSQNSQETQYF.

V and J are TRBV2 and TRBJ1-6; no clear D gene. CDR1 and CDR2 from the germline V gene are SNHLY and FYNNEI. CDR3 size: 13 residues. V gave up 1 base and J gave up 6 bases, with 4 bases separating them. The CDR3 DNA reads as TGTGCCAGCAGTGAAGGGACTAATTCACCCCTCCACTTT. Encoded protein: CASSEGTNSPLHF.

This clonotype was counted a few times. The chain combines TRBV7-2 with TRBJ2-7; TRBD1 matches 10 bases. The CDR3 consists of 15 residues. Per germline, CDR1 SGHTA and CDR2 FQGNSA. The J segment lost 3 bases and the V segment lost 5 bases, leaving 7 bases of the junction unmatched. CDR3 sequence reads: CASSRWGTGDYEQYF. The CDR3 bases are TGTGCCAGCAGCCGGTGGGGGACAGGGGACTACGAGCAGTACTTC.

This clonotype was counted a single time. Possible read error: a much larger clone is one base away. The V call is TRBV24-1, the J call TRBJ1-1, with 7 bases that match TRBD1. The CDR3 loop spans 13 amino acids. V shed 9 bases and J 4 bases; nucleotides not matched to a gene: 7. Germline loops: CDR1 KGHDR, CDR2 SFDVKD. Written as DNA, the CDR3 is TGTGCCACCCGAGGGGGCATGAGCACTGAAGCTTTCTTT. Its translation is CATRGGMSTEAFF.

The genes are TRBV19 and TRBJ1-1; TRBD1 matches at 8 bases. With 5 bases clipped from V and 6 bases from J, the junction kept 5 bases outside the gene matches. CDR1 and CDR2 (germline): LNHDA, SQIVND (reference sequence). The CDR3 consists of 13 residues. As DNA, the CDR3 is TGTGCCAGTAGTTTCACAGGGGGGGCTGAAGCTTTCTTT. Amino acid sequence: CASSFTGGAEAFF.

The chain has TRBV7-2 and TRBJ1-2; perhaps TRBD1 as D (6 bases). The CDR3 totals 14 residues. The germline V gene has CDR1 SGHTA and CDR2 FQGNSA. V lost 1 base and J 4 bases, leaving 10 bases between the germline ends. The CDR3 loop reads CASSLGGTLYGYTF. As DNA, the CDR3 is TGTGCCAGCAGCTTAGGTGGGACACTCTATGGCTACACCTTC.

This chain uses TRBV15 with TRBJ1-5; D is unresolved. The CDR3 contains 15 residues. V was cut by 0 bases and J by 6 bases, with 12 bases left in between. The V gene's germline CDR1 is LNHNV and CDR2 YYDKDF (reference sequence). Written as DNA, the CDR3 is TGTGCCACCAGCAGAGATCAAGGGCAGGCTCAGCCCCAGCATTTT. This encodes CATSRDQGQAQPQHF. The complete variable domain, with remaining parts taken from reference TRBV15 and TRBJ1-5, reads DAMVIQNPRYQVTQFGKPVTLSCSQTLNHNVMYWYQQKSSQAPKLLFHYYDKDFNNEADTPDNFQSRRPNTSFCFLDIRSPGLGDTAMYLCATSRDQGQAQPQHFGDGTRLSIL.

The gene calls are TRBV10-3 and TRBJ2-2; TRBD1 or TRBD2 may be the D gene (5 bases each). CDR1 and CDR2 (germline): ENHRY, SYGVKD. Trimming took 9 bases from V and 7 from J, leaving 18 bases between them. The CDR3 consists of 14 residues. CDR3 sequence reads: CAINSGTPYGELFF. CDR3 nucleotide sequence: TGTGCCATTAACTCCGGGACCCCGTACGGGGAGCTGTTTTTT.

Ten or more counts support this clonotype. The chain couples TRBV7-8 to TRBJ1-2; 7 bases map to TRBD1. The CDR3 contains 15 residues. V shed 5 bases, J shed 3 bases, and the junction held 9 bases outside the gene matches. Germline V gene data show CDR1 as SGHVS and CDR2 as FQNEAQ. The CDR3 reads CASSPDRVEDYGYTF. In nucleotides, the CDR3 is TGTGCCAGCAGCCCCGACAGGGTAGAAGACTATGGCTACACCTTC.

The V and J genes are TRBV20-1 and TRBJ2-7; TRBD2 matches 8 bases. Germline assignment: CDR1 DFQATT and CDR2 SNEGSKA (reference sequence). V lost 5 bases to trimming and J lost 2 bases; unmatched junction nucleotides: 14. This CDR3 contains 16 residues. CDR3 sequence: CSASGAAASGPYEQYF. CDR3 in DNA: TGCAGTGCTTCGGGGGCGGCAGCTAGCGGGCCCTACGAGCAGTACTTC.

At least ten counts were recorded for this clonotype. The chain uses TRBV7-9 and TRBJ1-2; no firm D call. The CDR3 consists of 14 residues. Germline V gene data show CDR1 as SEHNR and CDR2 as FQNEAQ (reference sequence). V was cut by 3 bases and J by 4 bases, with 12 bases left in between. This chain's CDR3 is CASSFSGPTYGYTF. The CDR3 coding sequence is TGTGCCAGCAGCTTCTCCGGGCCTACCTATGGCTACACCTTC.

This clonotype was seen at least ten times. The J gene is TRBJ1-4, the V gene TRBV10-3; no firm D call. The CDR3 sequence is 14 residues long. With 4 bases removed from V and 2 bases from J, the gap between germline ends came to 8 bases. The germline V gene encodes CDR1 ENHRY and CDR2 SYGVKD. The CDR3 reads CAISATDTNEKLFF. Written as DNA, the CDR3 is TGTGCCATCAGTGCCACGGATACTAATGAAAAACTGTTTTTT.

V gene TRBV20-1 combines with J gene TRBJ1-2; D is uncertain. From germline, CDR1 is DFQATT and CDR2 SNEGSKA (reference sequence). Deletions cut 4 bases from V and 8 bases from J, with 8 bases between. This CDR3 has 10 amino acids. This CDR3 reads CSAKWEGYTF. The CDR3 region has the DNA TGCAGTGCTAAATGGGAGGGCTACACCTTC.

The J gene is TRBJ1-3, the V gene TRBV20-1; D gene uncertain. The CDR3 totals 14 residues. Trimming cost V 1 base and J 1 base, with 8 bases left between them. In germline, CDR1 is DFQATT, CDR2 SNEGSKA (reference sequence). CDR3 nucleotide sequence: TGCAGTGCTAGAGGGGATCTATCTGGAAACACCATATATTTT. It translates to CSARGDLSGNTIYF.

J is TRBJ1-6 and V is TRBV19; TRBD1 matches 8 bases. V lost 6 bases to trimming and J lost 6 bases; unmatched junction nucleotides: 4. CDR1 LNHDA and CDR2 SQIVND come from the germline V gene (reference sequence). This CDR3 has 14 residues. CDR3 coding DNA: TGTGCCAGTAGGGCAGGGGGCGTTAATTCACCCCTCCACTTT. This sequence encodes CASRAGGVNSPLHF.

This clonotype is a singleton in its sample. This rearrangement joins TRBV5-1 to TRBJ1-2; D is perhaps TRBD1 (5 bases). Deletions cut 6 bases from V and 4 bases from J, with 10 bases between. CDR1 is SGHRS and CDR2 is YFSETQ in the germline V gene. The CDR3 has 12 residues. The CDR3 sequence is CASTARGYGYTF. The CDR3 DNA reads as TGCGCCAGCACCGCAAGGGGCTATGGCTACACCTTC.

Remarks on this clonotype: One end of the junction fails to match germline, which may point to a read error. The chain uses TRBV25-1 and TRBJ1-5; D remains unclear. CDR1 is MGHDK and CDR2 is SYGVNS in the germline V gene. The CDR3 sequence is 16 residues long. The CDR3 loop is CASSEYGRVGNQPHHF. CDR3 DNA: TGTGCCAGCAGTGAATACGGACGGGTTGGCAATCAGCCCCATCATTTT.

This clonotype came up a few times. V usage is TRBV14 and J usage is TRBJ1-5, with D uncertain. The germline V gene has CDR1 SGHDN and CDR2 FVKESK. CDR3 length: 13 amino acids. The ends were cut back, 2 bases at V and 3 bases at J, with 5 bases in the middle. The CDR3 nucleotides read TGTGCCAGCAGCCAACAGCTCAATCAGCCCCAGCATTTT. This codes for CASSQQLNQPQHF. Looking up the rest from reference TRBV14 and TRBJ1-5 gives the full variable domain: EAGVTQFPSHSVIEKGQTVTLRCDPISGHDNLYWYRRVMGKEIKFLLHFVKESKQDESGMPNNRFLAERTGGTYSTLKVQPAELEDSGVYFCASSQQLNQPQHFGDGTRLSIL.

The DNA of the CDR3 is TGTGCCAGCAGCTTAGTGGCAGTGGGGATGAGCTACGAGCAGTACTTC. Residues: CASSLVAVGMSYEQYF. The V gene is TRBV7-2, the J gene TRBJ2-7; D is unresolved. CDR3 length: 16 amino acids. Germline V gives CDR1 SGHTA, CDR2 FQGNSA. Trimming removed 1 base at V and 3 bases at J, with 16 bases between.

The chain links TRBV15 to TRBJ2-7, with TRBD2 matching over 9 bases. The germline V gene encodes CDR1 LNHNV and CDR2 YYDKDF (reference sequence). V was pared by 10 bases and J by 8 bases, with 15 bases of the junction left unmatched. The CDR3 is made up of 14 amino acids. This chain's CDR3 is CASRMTSGKGKQYF. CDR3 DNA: TGTGCCAGCAGAATGACTAGCGGTAAGGGTAAGCAGTACTTC.

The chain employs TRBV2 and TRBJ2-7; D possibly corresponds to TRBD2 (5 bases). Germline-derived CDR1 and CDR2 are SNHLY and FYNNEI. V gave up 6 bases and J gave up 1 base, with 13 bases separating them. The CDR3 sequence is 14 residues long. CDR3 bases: TGTGCCAGCAGCCTTAACGGGAATTCCTACGAGCAGTACTTC. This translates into CASSLNGNSYEQYF.

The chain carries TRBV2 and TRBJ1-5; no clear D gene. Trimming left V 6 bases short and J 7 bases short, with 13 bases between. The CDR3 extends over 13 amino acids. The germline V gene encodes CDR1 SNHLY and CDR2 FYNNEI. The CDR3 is CASRLLEQQPQHF. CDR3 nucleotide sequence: TGTGCCAGCAGGTTATTGGAACAGCAGCCCCAGCATTTT.

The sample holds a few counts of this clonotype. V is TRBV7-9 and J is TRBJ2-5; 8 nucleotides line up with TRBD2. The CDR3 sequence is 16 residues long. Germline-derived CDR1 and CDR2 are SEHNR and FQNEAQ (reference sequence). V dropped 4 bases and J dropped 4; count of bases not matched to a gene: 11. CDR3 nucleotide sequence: TGTGCCAGCAGCTACGTTTCTGGGGCGGGAGGAGAGACCCAGTACTTC. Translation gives CASSYVSGAGGETQYF.

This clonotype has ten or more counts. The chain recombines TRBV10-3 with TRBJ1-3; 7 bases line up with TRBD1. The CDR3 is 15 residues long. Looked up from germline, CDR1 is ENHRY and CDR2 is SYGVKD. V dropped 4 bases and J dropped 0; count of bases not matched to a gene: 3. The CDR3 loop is CAISGTGDSGNTIYF. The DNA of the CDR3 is TGTGCCATCAGTGGAACAGGGGACTCTGGAAACACCATATATTTT.

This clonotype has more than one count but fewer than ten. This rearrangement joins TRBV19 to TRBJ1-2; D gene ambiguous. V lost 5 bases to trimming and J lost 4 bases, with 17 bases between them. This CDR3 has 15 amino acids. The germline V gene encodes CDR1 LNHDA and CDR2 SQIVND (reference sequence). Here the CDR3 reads CASSFALSEPYGYTF. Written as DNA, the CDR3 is TGTGCCAGTAGTTTCGCGCTTTCAGAGCCCTATGGCTACACCTTC. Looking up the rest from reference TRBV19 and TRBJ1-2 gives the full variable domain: DGGITQSPKYLFRKEGQNVTLSCEQNLNHDAMYWYRQDPGQGLRLIYYSQIVNDFQKGDIAEGYSVSREKKESFPLTVTSAQKNPTAFYLCASSFALSEPYGYTFGSGTRLTVV.